This note documents a single T cell receptor (beta chain) sequence. This clone's antigen is unknown. One base away there is no much larger clone; base qualities are not given. Trimming removed 0 bases from V and 5 bases from J, leaving 15 bases between the germline ends. CDR1 is given as SGDLS and CDR2 as YYNGEE, both from the germline V gene. Reading from cysteine to phenylalanine, the CDR3 counts 16 amino acids. Solely the CDR3 DNA is kept, with 48 bases framed from the first base. The entry originates in a study of STAT5B mutations in CD4+ large granular lymphocyte leukemia (dated by TCRdb to between 2021 and 2024). About the investigation overall: Among healthy controls, the CDR3 'QG' motif was associated with a particular HLA allele. The study compared the TCRbeta repertoires of patients with CD4+ T-cell large granular lymphocyte leukemia against the TCRbeta repertoires of healthy blood donors. Flow cytometry on FACSCanto II or FACSVerse showed that the purified fractions were more than 95% pure among lymphocytes. Study-level results and caveats: Greater clonality appeared to be present in CD4-sorted patient repertoires than in healthy CD4+ repertoires, and the difference was retained after the putative leukemic clones were removed. Main leukemic clonotypes were private to each patient, although under 30% appeared at low frequency in other patients' non-leukemic repertoires. Data were not HLA-matched; higher clonality in CD4+ versus CD8+ T-LGLL could reflect the relatively small sample size. TRBV06-family usage was enriched among the top patient clones (8/27) compared with healthy controls (2/35).

The immunoSEQ assay at survey resolution was applied to genomic DNA for sequencing of TCRbeta rearrangements. The authors' analysis ran thus. In the TCR sequencing data, the lowest productive clonotype frequency that could be detected was 2.59 x 10-5. Analyses included only productive TCRbeta rearrangements, meaning complete and in-frame sequences. The clonality of each sample was calculated as Simpson clonality in the immunoSEQ Analyzer version 3.0. Clones were grouped by frequency into very rare, small, medium, large (1-20%) or hyperexpanded (>20%) categories. Generation probabilities were estimated with OLGA 1.2.3, V-gene circos plots were made with VDJtools, specificities were searched in VDJdb, and CDR3 motifs were identified with GLIPH. Here the immuneACCESS table is served through TCRdb, limited to in-frame sequences with V and J called. Missing clones are a known gap in these copies; in checked studies unresolved V genes cover under half, and the rest lacks a known reason. V, J and clone size are taken as reported in that table, and D and trimming were inferred from the DNA itself. The sample data list around 30,000 clones, and 70% to 75% of these were observed just once. Clones ranked in the top ten supply roughly 3.3% of the sample.

The healthy control group was made up of around 38 blood donors, and the Finnish Red Cross blood service supplied their buffy coats. All TCR-sequenced material derived from peripheral blood: patient blood samples and healthy donor buffy coats. Ficoll-Hypaque gradient centrifugation was used to isolate peripheral blood mononuclear cells. CD4+ cells were magnetically purified from the buffy coats of healthy controls. Genomic DNA was extracted with the Gentra Puregene Cell and Tissue kit and quantified on a Qubit 2.0 fluorometer. The chain employs TRBV9 and TRBJ2-1, with TRBD2 perhaps the D gene, on 6 matching bases. Sequences were obtained from CD4+ T cells from blood buffy coats. The clonotype was recovered from a human donor in good health. The nucleotide sequence is given as TGTGCCAGCAGCGTAGAAGTATGGGGAGGAGACAATGAGCAGTTCTTC. Its amino acids are CASSVEVWGGDNEQFF.